These T cell receptor beta chains were read from a single sample in a study of T cell changes during pregnancy in multiple sclerosis. Profiling relied on immunoSEQ multiplex PCR, and the TCRdb table lists in-frame clones only, not all of them. Among approximately 50,000 clones listed, roughly 90% were seen once. Here the sequenced sample was CD4+ T cells from peripheral blood mononuclear cells, taken after pregnancy. The receptors originated from a female donor with multiple sclerosis, enrolled in a pregnancy study. CDR3s include the opening cysteine and the closing phenylalanine or tryptophan. A D gene is named only where the DNA matches it firmly. The size of a clone is reported for some rows only, either as once, few or many, or as a class for expanded clones.

CASSSPGARQANEKLFF,TGTGCCAGCAGCTCCCCAGGGGCGAGACAGGCTAATGAAAAACTGTTTTTT,TRBV7-9,TRBJ1-4,17,.,.
CASKILGLADTTGELFF,TGCGCCAGCAAAATCCTCGGACTAGCGGATACTACCGGGGAGCTGTTTTTT,TRBV5-1,TRBJ2-2,17,TRBD2,.
CASRHTGLDQPQHF,TGTGCCAGCAGGCACACAGGTTTAGATCAGCCCCAGCATTTT,TRBV27,TRBJ1-5,14,.,.
CASSAEGTGMGENIQYF,TGTGCCAGCAGTGCCGAGGGGACAGGGATGGGGGAAAACATTCAGTACTTC,TRBV25-1,TRBJ2-4,17,TRBD1,.
CASSGGLAGGGNEQFF,TGCGCCAGCAGCGGGGGACTAGCGGGAGGGGGCAATGAGCAGTTCTTC,TRBV5-1,TRBJ2-1,16,TRBD2,.
CASSLQGLGYGYTF,TGTGCCAGCAGCTTACAGGGGCTCGGCTATGGCTACACCTTC,TRBV28,TRBJ1-2,14,TRBD1,.
CASRLTGGPGKLFF,TGTGCCAGCAGACTAACAGGGGGCCCGGGGAAACTGTTTTTT,TRBV6-5,TRBJ1-4,14,TRBD1,.
CASIQMTGGIGELFF,TGTGCCAGCATCCAGATGACAGGGGGCATCGGGGAGCTGTTTTTT,TRBV7-9,TRBJ2-2,15,TRBD1,.
CASSLLGQGARSGELFF,TGTGCCAGCAGCTTATTGGGACAGGGGGCCCGTAGCGGGGAGCTGTTTTTT,TRBV7-2,TRBJ2-2,17,TRBD1,once
CAWRGTGGPTYQETQYF,TGTGCCTGGCGTGGGACAGGGGGGCCTACGTACCAAGAGACCCAGTACTTC,TRBV30,TRBJ2-5,17,TRBD1,once
CASSLMPGLSQETQYF,TGTGCCAGCAGCTTAATGCCGGGACTATCCCAAGAGACCCAGTACTTC,TRBV7-3,TRBJ2-5,16,TRBD2,.
CASSLGGSQPQHF,TGCGCCAGCAGCTTAGGAGGGAGCCAGCCCCAGCATTTT,TRBV5-1,TRBJ1-5,13,.,.
CASSQDQRGGDTQYF,TGCGCCAGCAGCCAAGATCAGCGGGGGGGAGATACGCAGTATTTT,TRBV4-3,TRBJ2-3,15,TRBD2,few
CASSESDRRNTGELFF,TGCGCCAGCAGTGAGTCGGACAGGAGGAACACCGGGGAGCTGTTTTTT,TRBV10-1,TRBJ2-2,16,TRBD1,once
CASAVLAGGLTDTQYF,TGTGCCAGCGCCGTTCTAGCGGGAGGTCTGACAGATACGCAGTATTTT,TRBV5-6,TRBJ2-3,16,TRBD2,.
CASRPDRGFNYGYTF,TGTGCCAGCAGGCCGGACAGGGGTTTTAACTATGGCTACACCTTC,TRBV27,TRBJ1-2,15,TRBD1,.
CASSFLPSGSSDTQYF,TGTGCCAGCAGCTTCCTCCCTAGCGGGAGTTCAGATACGCAGTATTTT,TRBV11-1,TRBJ2-3,16,TRBD2,.
CASSLARAVSTGELFF,TGTGCCAGCAGCTTAGCGAGGGCAGTTAGCACCGGGGAGCTGTTTTTT,TRBV7-8,TRBJ2-2,16,.,.
CASSSEGAGANVLTF,TGTGCCAGCAGCTCCGAGGGTGCTGGGGCCAACGTCCTGACTTTC,TRBV9,TRBJ2-6,15,.,.
CSVEGLAGVYEQYF,TGCAGCGTTGAGGGGCTAGCGGGAGTCTACGAGCAGTACTTC,TRBV29-1,TRBJ2-7,14,TRBD2,once
CSARLGLGAGELFF,TGCAGCGCCCGACTAGGCCTGGGCGCCGGGGAGCTGTTTTTT,TRBV29-1,TRBJ2-2,14,.,once
CASSDLGPTGEQYF,TGTGCCAGCAGTGATTTAGGACCGACAGGAGAGCAGTACTTC,TRBV25-1,TRBJ2-7,14,.,.
CASSPGGQIYEQYF,TGTGCCAGCTCACCAGGGGGACAAATCTACGAGCAGTACTTC,TRBV18,TRBJ2-7,14,.,.
CASSLPTGNYGYTF,TGTGCCAGCAGCCTACCGACAGGGAACTATGGCTACACCTTC,TRBV7-2,TRBJ1-2,14,TRBD1,.
CSVSDRGGQPQHF,TGCAGCGTCTCCGACAGGGGAGGGCAGCCCCAGCATTTT,TRBV29-1,TRBJ1-5,13,TRBD1,.
CASRSLAETRTDTQYF,TGTGCCAGTAGGAGCTTAGCGGAAACGCGCACAGATACGCAGTATTTT,TRBV19,TRBJ2-3,16,.,.
CASSPAPGTGGVYGYTF,TGCGCCAGCAGCCCAGCCCCGGGGACAGGAGGAGTTTATGGCTACACCTTC,TRBV4-3,TRBJ1-2,17,TRBD1,.
CASSLGGAPDTQYF,TGTGCCAGCAGTTTAGGGGGGGCCCCAGATACGCAGTATTTT,TRBV27,TRBJ2-3,14,.,.
CASSLGGGLNTEAFF,TGTGCCAGCAGCTTGGGGGGGGGCCTGAACACTGAAGCTTTCTTT,TRBV5-4,TRBJ1-1,15,.,.
CASSEGRVGEKLFF,TGTGCCAGCAGTGAAGGCAGGGTTGGGGAAAAACTGTTTTTT,TRBV2,TRBJ1-4,14,.,few
CASSPQDRTYGYTF,TGTGCCAGCTCACCTCAGGACAGGACCTATGGCTACACCTTC,TRBV18,TRBJ1-2,14,TRBD1,.
CASSAVETSSYNEQFF,TGCGCCAGCAGCGCTGTCGAGACTAGCAGCTACAATGAGCAGTTCTTC,TRBV5-1,TRBJ2-1,16,TRBD2,.
CATSSLAGGLHEQYF,TGTGCCACCAGCTCGTTAGCGGGAGGTTTGCACGAGCAGTACTTC,TRBV15,TRBJ2-7,15,TRBD2,.
CAIRKTGQEQYF,TGTGCCATCAGGAAGACAGGGCAAGAGCAGTACTTC,TRBV10-3,TRBJ2-7,12,TRBD1,.
CASSLGPTGGIAGELFF,TGTGCCAGCAGCTTAGGCCCGACAGGGGGCATAGCCGGGGAGCTGTTTTTT,TRBV7-2,TRBJ2-2,17,TRBD1,.